One T cell receptor beta chain is described in this entry. The target antigen is unknown. For the second PCR, which ran for 7 to 11 cycles, a sample-barcoded 5' primer and a J-beta primer mix were used. A tag from a template-switch adaptor with 12 random nucleotides marked each cDNA molecule. TCRdb re-derived calls from the 5' RACE reads in MiXCR, one entry per CDR3 protein. The table includes approximately 1,000,000 distinct CDR3 sequences, less than 45% detected once. These data belong to a study of blood T cells in healthy people across ages. Whole-study results and caveats: Observed TCR beta diversity per million T cells went down as age went up. This fall followed a roughly linear course with age.

Trimming stripped 5 bases from V and 1 base from J, with 19 bases between. The germline gives CDR1 MDHEN, CDR2 SYDVKM. The length of the CDR3 is 17 residues. Peripheral blood, about 10 milliliters per donor, was collected. The sample taken for sequencing was blood. The rearrangement links TRBV28 to TRBJ2-3, with D possibly matching TRBD2 (7 bases). This receptor was identified in a man younger than 30 in good health. The CDR3 protein is CASSAPRRGAGTDTQYF. The CDR3 DNA reads TGTGCCAGCAGTGCCCCTAGACGGGGGGCTGGCACAGATACGCAGTATTTT.